These 14 T cell receptor beta chains share one sample of origin, sequenced in a study of T-cell reconstitution after alpha-beta-depleted transplantation in children. A library of TCRbeta sequences, prepared with unique molecular identifiers, was generated. One entry per CDR3 protein, called by TCRdb with MiXCR from the PCR reads. The sample yields roughly 300,000 distinct CDR3 sequences, 11% seen once. The sequencing used peripheral blood, collected 180 days after TCRalphabeta/CD19-depleted stem cell transplant. The receptors shown here come from a male patient between 2 and 15 years old who had a stem cell transplant for chronic granulomatous disease, so the T cells may come from the graft donor.

The table lists this clonotype with many counts. This chain uses TRBV28 with TRBJ1-6, with a weak D call TRBD1 (5 bases). V was clipped by 7 bases and J by 10 bases, with 8 bases between them. The CDR3 covers 11 residues. Germline assignment: CDR1 MDHEN and CDR2 SYDVKM. The CDR3 sequence is CASKGKSPLHF. The CDR3 nucleotides read TGTGCCAGCAAGGGGAAATCACCCCTCCACTTT.

This clonotype was observed at least ten times. The chain uses TRBV29-1 and TRBJ2-3; possibly TRBD2 for D (6 bases). The germline V gene encodes CDR1 SQVTM and CDR2 ANQGSEA. CDR3 length: 10 amino acids. Trimming shortened V by 6 bases and J by 5 bases, and 6 bases separated the two germline ends. The CDR3 DNA reads TGCAGCGTCGGGGGAGATACGCAGTATTTT. This codes for CSVGGDTQYF.

This clonotype came up a few times. The chain joins TRBV14 to TRBJ2-2, with D unresolved. V was trimmed by 5 bases and J by 7 bases, leaving 8 bases between them. The CDR3 extends over 12 amino acids. The germline V gene has CDR1 SGHDN and CDR2 FVKESK. CDR3 residues: CASSVWGGELFF. In DNA form, the CDR3 reads TGTGCCAGCAGCGTCTGGGGCGGGGAGCTGTTTTTT.

Worth noting for this clonotype: This sequence may be a read error, since a much larger clone differs from it by one base. The chain carries TRBV5-1 and TRBJ2-1; D remains unclear. In germline, CDR1 is SGHRS, CDR2 YFSETQ. The CDR3 runs to 10 residues. The CDR3 region is CARMDGEQFF. The DNA for the CDR3 is TGCGCTCGCATGGACGGTGAGCAGTTCTTC.

This clonotype was counted ten times or more. This chain links TRBV18 with TRBJ2-3; possible D gene TRBD2, 6 bases. This CDR3 is built from 14 residues. V dropped 2 bases and J dropped 4 bases, with 10 bases sitting between them. Germline V gives CDR1 KGHSH, CDR2 LQKENI. CDR3 amino acids: CASSPSRGPDTQYF. The CDR3, as DNA: TGTGCCAGCTCACCATCGCGGGGACCAGATACGCAGTATTTT.

This clonotype has ten or more counts. In nucleotides, the CDR3 is TGTGCCAGCAGAGCCACCAAGGGGGCTACGGCCGAGCAGTACTTC. The encoded protein is CASRATKGATAEQYF. The chain couples TRBV6-1 to TRBJ2-7, with 7 bases aligning to TRBD1. Losses at the gene ends were 6 bases for V and 6 bases for J; bases not matched to a gene: 14. From germline, CDR1 is MNHNS and CDR2 SASEGT. The length of the CDR3 is 15 residues.

At least ten counts were recorded for this clonotype. The J gene is TRBJ2-1, the V gene TRBV3-1, with 11 bases lining up with TRBD2. Germline loops: CDR1 LGHDT, CDR2 YNNKEL (reference sequence). The CDR3 has 18 residues. J lost 6 bases, V lost 4 bases, and 14 bases had no gene match. As DNA, the CDR3 is TGTGCCAGCAGCCCGCCCGACAGGGAGACTAGCGGGACCAATGAGCAGTTCTTC. This gives the protein CASSPPDRETSGTNEQFF.

This clonotype was seen at least ten times. The gene calls are TRBV5-1 and TRBJ2-3; D could derive from TRBD1 or TRBD2 (6 bases each). Germline V CDR1 and CDR2: SGHRS, YFSETQ. Between the trimmed V and J ends, which lost 4 bases and 0 bases, there was a span of 21 bases. CDR3 length: 18 amino acids. The CDR3 nucleotides are TGCGCCAGCAGCAGGGACACCCGGGGGCCTCCTAGCACAGATACGCAGTATTTT. Protein sequence: CASSRDTRGPPSTDTQYF.

For this clonotype: This clone may be a read error of a much larger clone one base away. This CDR3 is missing its conserved last phenylalanine or tryptophan, likely due to a read error. This rearrangement joins TRBV29-1 to TRBJ1-1; 7 bases are shared with TRBD1. Germline V gene lookup returns CDR1 SQVTM and CDR2 ANQGSEA. This CDR3 region has 14 residues. V gave up 2 bases and J gave up 1 base; unmatched junction bases: 4. The CDR3, as DNA: TGCAGCGTTGAAATTACAGGGGAGAACACTGAAGCTTTCATT. It specifies CSVEITGENTEAFI.

This clonotype has a count of ten or more. The chain combines TRBV28 with TRBJ2-7; perhaps TRBD1 as D (5 bases). Germline V lookup: CDR1 MDHEN, CDR2 SYDVKM. The V gene lost 3 bases and the J gene lost 2 bases, with 14 bases spanning the gap. The CDR3 is made up of 15 amino acids. The DNA for the CDR3 is TGTGCCAGCAGTTTTATAGGGGCCCGGACCTACGAGCAGTACTTC. This gives the protein CASSFIGARTYEQYF.

This clonotype was picked up many times. The J gene is TRBJ2-5, the V gene TRBV14; perhaps TRBD2 as D (5 bases). The ends were cut back, 1 base at V and 3 bases at J, with 18 bases in the middle. The germline CDR1 and CDR2 sequences are SGHDN and FVKESK. The CDR3 is 17 residues long. The CDR3 spells CASSQGVSWTSKETQYF. CDR3 nucleotides: TGTGCCAGCAGCCAAGGAGTAAGTTGGACTTCCAAAGAGACCCAGTACTTC.

This clonotype showed up many times. V usage is TRBV9 and J usage is TRBJ2-3; D is perhaps TRBD1 (5 bases). Trimming removed 1 base at V and 2 bases at J, with 11 bases between. Looked up from germline, CDR1 is SGDLS and CDR2 is YYNGEE. The CDR3 is made up of 15 amino acids. In DNA form, the CDR3 reads TGTGCCAGCAGCGTACCCGGTGGGGCCACAGATACGCAGTATTTT. Its translation: CASSVPGGATDTQYF.

This clonotype showed up just a few times. The chain joins TRBV12-3 or TRBV12-4 to TRBJ2-7; 7 nucleotides line up with TRBD1. V trimming: 6 bases; J trimming: 0 bases; junction bases outside the gene matches: 11. The CDR3 runs to 16 residues. In DNA form, the CDR3 reads TGTGCCAGCAGCCCCGACAGGGCCCCCCTCTCCTACGAGCAGTACTTC. Its protein product is CASSPDRAPLSYEQYF.

At least ten counts were recorded for this clonotype. This chain joins TRBV4-3 and TRBJ2-1; D call uncertain. The CDR3 sequence is 16 residues long. CDR1 is LGHNA and CDR2 is YSLEER in the germline V gene. Trimming left V 0 bases short and J 4 bases short, with 13 bases between. Here the CDR3 DNA reads TGCGCCAGCAGCCAAGAGATCTCCACAAGGTACAATGAGCAGTTCTTC. Translating gives CASSQEISTRYNEQFF.